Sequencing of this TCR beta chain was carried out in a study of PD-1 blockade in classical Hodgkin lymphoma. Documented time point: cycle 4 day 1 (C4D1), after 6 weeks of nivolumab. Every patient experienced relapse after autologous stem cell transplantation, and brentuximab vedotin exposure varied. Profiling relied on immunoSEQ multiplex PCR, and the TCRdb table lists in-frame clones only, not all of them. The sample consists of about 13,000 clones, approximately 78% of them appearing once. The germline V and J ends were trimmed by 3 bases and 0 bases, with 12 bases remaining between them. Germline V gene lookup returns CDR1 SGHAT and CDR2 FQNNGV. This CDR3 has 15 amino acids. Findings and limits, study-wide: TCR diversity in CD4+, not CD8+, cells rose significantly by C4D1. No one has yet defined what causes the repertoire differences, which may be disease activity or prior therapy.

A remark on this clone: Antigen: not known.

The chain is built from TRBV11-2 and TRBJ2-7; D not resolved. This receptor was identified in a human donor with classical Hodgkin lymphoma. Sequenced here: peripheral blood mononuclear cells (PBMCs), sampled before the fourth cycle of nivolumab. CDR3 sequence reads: CASSLGRRSSYEQYF. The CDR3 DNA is TGTGCCAGCAGCTTGGGCAGGAGAAGCTCCTACGAGCAGTACTTC.